This TCR beta chain is drawn from a study of T cell responses to AZD1222 COVID-19 vaccine. Study-level results: Among spike-specific TCRs, nearly half reportedly target unmutated variant regions. Clonal diversity may have been underestimated, and the donors were mostly white British, with more females than males. Baseline seropositivity characterized only a handful of AZD1222 recipients.

The CDR3 has 12 amino acids. V lost 4 bases, J lost 0 bases, and 2 bases lay in between. Germline CDR1 is LNHNV and CDR2 is YYDKDF (reference sequence). Note on this clone: Its antigen remains unknown.

This table comes from immunoSEQ multiplex PCR, and its TCRdb copy is limited to in-frame clones, with some not included. The sample includes under 100,000 clones, roughly nine tenths of them seen just once. Pooling covered second doses at about 4 or about 12 weeks. V is TRBV15 and J is TRBJ2-3; no clear D. The sequences come from peripheral blood, collected 28 days after the second AZD1222 dose. This clonotype originated in an adult who received the AZD1222 COVID-19 vaccine. In DNA, the CDR3 is TGTGCCACCAGCACCAGCACAGATACGCAGTATTTT. Amino acid sequence: CATSTSTDTQYF. Based on the CDR3 plus reference TRBV15 and TRBJ2-3, the full variable domain is DAMVIQNPRYQVTQFGKPVTLSCSQTLNHNVMYWYQQKSSQAPKLLFHYYDKDFNNEADTPDNFQSRRPNTSFCFLDIRSPGLGDTAMYLCATSTSTDTQYFGPGTRLTVL.